The next 4 T cell receptor beta chains were all read from a single sample in a study of T cell changes during pregnancy in multiple sclerosis. Profiled with immunoSEQ multiplex PCR; TCRdb holds only in-frame clones, not every one. Here the sample spans under 150,000 clones, 95% to 98% being singletons. The specimen comprised peripheral blood, sampled after pregnancy. These receptors all stem from a female donor with multiple sclerosis, enrolled in a pregnancy study.

The chain links TRBV11-3 to TRBJ1-1, with D unclear. The CDR3 is 13 amino acids. The germline V gene encodes CDR1 SGHNT and CDR2 YENEEA. The V end was cut by 3 bases, the J end by 0 bases, with 5 bases between. CDR3 DNA sequence: TGTGCCAGCAGCTTGAGAATGAACACTGAAGCTTTCTTT. The encoded protein is CASSLRMNTEAFF.

This sequence joins TRBV29-1 and TRBJ2-3; no reliable D call. The CDR3 is 13 amino acids. The V gene's germline CDR1 is SQVTM and CDR2 ANQGSEA. V lost 4 bases and J 2 bases, leaving 10 bases between the germline ends. For the CDR3, the DNA is TGCAGCGTTGGTGGCTTCGCCACAGATACGCAGTATTTT. The encoded protein is CSVGGFATDTQYF.

The gene calls are TRBV13 and TRBJ2-5; 7 bases are shared with TRBD2. The CDR3 runs to 18 residues. Germline V CDR1 and CDR2: PRHDT, FYEKMQ (reference sequence). V lost 0 bases to trimming and J lost 1 base; unmatched junction nucleotides: 11. This CDR3 reads CASSLGQFSAGVQETQYF. The CDR3 DNA follows: TGTGCCAGCAGCTTAGGCCAATTCTCCGCGGGGGTCCAAGAGACCCAGTACTTC. Filled out from reference TRBV13 and TRBJ2-5, the complete variable domain reads AAGVIQSPRHLIKEKRETATLKCYPIPRHDTVYWYQQGPGQDPQFLISFYEKMQSDKGSIPDRFSAQQFSDYHSELNMSSLELGDSALYFCASSLGQFSAGVQETQYFGPGTRLLVL.

This rearrangement joins TRBV12-2 to TRBJ2-5; the D segment call TRBD1 is taken from the table without a DNA check. TRBV12-2 is a pseudogene locus. This CDR3 comprises 13 residues. CDR3 residues: CASRLHRAKTQYF. In nucleotides, the CDR3 is TGTGCAAGTCGCTTACACAGGGCTAAGACCCAGTACTTC.